This is a list of T cell receptor beta chains from one sample in a study of blood T cell repertoires in COVID-19. Method: immunoSEQ multiplex PCR; TCRdb's copy keeps in-frame clones and lacks some. The sample consists of about 58,000 clones, 70% to 90% of them appearing once. The specimen sequenced was peripheral blood. These receptors were collected from a man aged 60 to 75 with COVID-19, enrolled during active disease. Each CDR3 is given with its conserved first and last residue. D genes are given only for firm matches. A row's size may be missing; if present it is once, few, many or a size class.

D: NA
V: TRBV5-6
size: once
J: TRBJ2-2
CDR3: CASSLRVPSGTGELFF
DNA: TGTGCCAGCAGCTTAAGAGTCCCCTCGGGCACCGGGGAGCTGTTTTTT

D: NA
V: TRBV3-1/TRBV3-2
size: few
J: TRBJ1-1
CDR3: CASSVLPLNTEAFF
DNA: TGTGCCAGCAGTGTACTCCCTCTGAACACTGAAGCTTTCTTT

D: NA
V: TRBV3-1/TRBV3-2
size: NA
J: TRBJ1-4
CDR3: CASSQRSGVGNEKLFF
DNA: TGTGCCAGCAGCCAGCGGTCCGGGGTCGGTAATGAAAAACTGTTTTTT

D: TRBD2
V: TRBV11-2
size: once
J: TRBJ2-5
CDR3: CASSLRGGGPYQETQYF
DNA: TGTGCCAGCAGCCTTCGAGGCGGGGGGCCTTACCAAGAGACCCAGTACTTC

D: NA
V: TRBV10-3
size: once
J: TRBJ1-5
CDR3: CATSGADGQPQHF
DNA: TGTGCCACCTCAGGGGCAGACGGACAGCCCCAGCATTTT

D: TRBD1
V: TRBV9
size: few
J: TRBJ1-4
CDR3: CASSVSTDRGEKLFF
DNA: TGTGCCAGCAGCGTATCGACGGACAGGGGAGAAAAACTGTTTTTT

D: NA
V: TRBV7-9
size: NA
J: TRBJ1-1
CDR3: CASSALGGTEAFF
DNA: TGTGCCAGCAGCGCCCTGGGGGGGACTGAAGCTTTCTTT

D: TRBD2
V: TRBV10-3
size: few
J: TRBJ2-7
CDR3: CAISGTGLAGDEQYF
DNA: TGTGCCATCAGTGGGACCGGACTAGCGGGCGACGAGCAGTACTTC

D: NA
V: TRBV21-1
size: NA
J: TRBJ2-4
CDR3: CASSKGDQGQGANIQYF
DNA: TGTGCCAGCAGCAAAGGAGACCAGGGACAGGGTGCAAACATTCAGTACTTC

D: NA
V: TRBV30
size: NA
J: TRBJ1-4
CDR3: CAWSRGRGGEEKLFF
DNA: TGTGCCTGGAGCAGAGGGAGAGGGGGTGAGGAAAAACTGTTTTTT

D: NA
V: TRBV19
size: few
J: TRBJ2-1
CDR3: CASSLPWANEQFF
DNA: TGTGCCAGTAGTCTCCCCTGGGCTAATGAGCAGTTCTTC

D: NA
V: TRBV5-1
size: NA
J: TRBJ2-7
CDR3: CASSLALTDSYEQYF
DNA: TGCGCCAGCAGCTTGGCGCTGACAGATTCCTACGAGCAGTACTTC

D: TRBD1
V: TRBV18
size: NA
J: TRBJ2-5
CDR3: CASSNRGWETQYF
DNA: TGTGCCAGCTCAAACAGGGGTTGGGAGACCCAGTACTTC

D: NA
V: TRBV11-3
size: NA
J: TRBJ2-3
CDR3: CASSQMGGGVMTDTQYF
DNA: TGTGCCAGCAGTCAGATGGGCGGCGGGGTCATGACAGATACGCAGTATTTT

D: NA
V: TRBV7-2
size: NA
J: TRBJ2-1
CDR3: CASRLTRGSYNEQFF
DNA: TGTGCCAGCAGACTTACTAGGGGGTCCTACAATGAGCAGTTCTTC

D: NA
V: TRBV4-3
size: NA
J: TRBJ1-5
CDR3: CASSPRAGWSNQPQHF
DNA: TGCGCCAGCAGCCCCCGCGCAGGGTGGAGCAATCAGCCCCAGCATTTT

D: TRBD1
V: TRBV30
size: NA
J: TRBJ2-1
CDR3: CAWSWLGGSVEQFF
DNA: TGTGCCTGGAGTTGGCTAGGGGGCTCGGTTGAGCAGTTCTTC

D: TRBD2
V: TRBV11-3
size: NA
J: TRBJ2-2
CDR3: CASSFLAGLNTGELFF
DNA: TGTGCCAGCAGCTTTCTAGCGGGATTAAACACCGGGGAGCTGTTTTTT

D: NA
V: TRBV3-1/TRBV3-2
size: NA
J: TRBJ2-5
CDR3: CASSQVIETQYF
DNA: TGTGCCAGCAGCCAAGTTATAGAGACCCAGTACTTC

D: NA
V: TRBV19
size: NA
J: TRBJ1-4
CDR3: CASSPRGWSATNEKLFF
DNA: TGTGCCAGTAGTCCTCGAGGATGGAGCGCAACTAATGAAAAACTGTTTTTT

D: NA
V: TRBV4-3
size: NA
J: TRBJ2-5
CDR3: CASSQGSGTGEETQYF
DNA: TGCGCCAGCAGCCAAGGCTCTGGGACGGGGGAAGAGACCCAGTACTTC

D: TRBD1
V: TRBV29-1
size: NA
J: TRBJ2-3
CDR3: CSVGEGQGSTDTQYF
DNA: TGCAGCGTTGGAGAGGGACAGGGTAGCACAGATACGCAGTATTTT

D: NA
V: TRBV5-4
size: NA
J: TRBJ1-1
CDR3: CASSRGSREAFF
DNA: TGTGCCAGCAGCCGAGGAAGCCGGGAAGCTTTCTTT

D: TRBD1
V: TRBV27
size: NA
J: TRBJ1-2
CDR3: CASPRVGQGLGYTF
DNA: TGTGCCAGCCCAAGGGTAGGACAGGGTCTGGGCTACACCTTC

D: NA
V: TRBV18
size: NA
J: TRBJ1-2
CDR3: CASSPLWTDTNYGYTF
DNA: TGTGCCAGCTCACCACTCTGGACAGATACTAACTATGGCTACACCTTC

D: NA
V: TRBV5-4
size: NA
J: TRBJ1-1
CDR3: CASSLASRANTEAFF
DNA: TGTGCCAGCAGCTTGGCCTCCAGGGCGAACACTGAAGCTTTCTTT

D: NA
V: TRBV9
size: NA
J: TRBJ2-1
CDR3: CASSVEPSMNEQFF
DNA: TGTGCCAGCAGCGTAGAACCCAGTATGAATGAGCAGTTCTTC

D: NA
V: TRBV25-1
size: NA
J: TRBJ1-1
CDR3: CASSWSGSEAFF
DNA: TGTGCCAGCAGTTGGTCAGGGTCCGAAGCTTTCTTT

D: NA
V: TRBV7-9
size: NA
J: TRBJ1-2
CDR3: CASSSWGVGRDGYTF
DNA: TGTGCCAGCAGCTCCTGGGGGGTGGGGAGGGACGGCTACACCTTC

D: NA
V: TRBV19
size: few
J: TRBJ1-3
CDR3: CASSIRAGTSGNTIYF
DNA: TGTGCCAGTAGTATAAGAGCAGGTACCTCTGGAAACACCATATATTTT

D: NA
V: TRBV7-6
size: NA
J: TRBJ1-2
CDR3: CASSLQGEKGYTF
DNA: TGTGCCAGCAGCCTCCAGGGCGAGAAGGGCTACACCTTC

D: TRBD1
V: TRBV19
size: NA
J: TRBJ2-5
CDR3: CASSGYRGQETQYF
DNA: TGTGCCAGTAGTGGTTACAGGGGGCAGGAGACCCAGTACTTC

D: NA
V: TRBV9
size: NA
J: TRBJ2-2
CDR3: CASSVASPGELFF
DNA: TGTGCCAGCAGCGTAGCTAGCCCCGGGGAGCTGTTTTTT

D: NA
V: TRBV18
size: NA
J: TRBJ1-1
CDR3: CASSPPVSGAFTEAFF
DNA: TGTGCCAGCTCACCACCGGTGTCAGGGGCTTTCACTGAAGCTTTCTTT

D: NA
V: TRBV21-1
size: NA
J: TRBJ2-1
CDR3: CASSKGRFPFF
DNA: TGTGCCAGCAGCAAAGGGCGGTTCCCGTTCTTC

D: TRBD2
V: TRBV5-8
size: NA
J: TRBJ2-2
CDR3: CASTRLFRLAGGQTGELFF
DNA: TGTGCCAGCACGCGGCTCTTCCGACTAGCGGGGGGGCAGACCGGGGAGCTGTTTTTT

D: NA
V: TRBV18
size: NA
J: TRBJ1-1
CDR3: CASSLPGGEAFF
DNA: TGTGCCAGCTCACTTCCGGGAGGCGAAGCTTTCTTT

D: NA
V: TRBV5-1
size: NA
J: TRBJ1-2
CDR3: CASSLGTGYNVGYTF
DNA: TGCGCCAGCAGCTTGGGTACAGGGTATAATGTTGGCTACACCTTC

D: TRBD2
V: TRBV5-1
size: few
J: TRBJ2-1
CDR3: CASSLASGGHYNEQFF
DNA: TGCGCCAGCAGCTTGGCTAGCGGGGGTCACTACAATGAGCAGTTCTTC

D: TRBD2
V: TRBV7-6
size: NA
J: TRBJ2-4
CDR3: CASSDGTTKNIQYF
DNA: TGTGCCAGCAGCGACGGGACTACCAAAAACATTCAGTACTTC

D: NA
V: TRBV10-3
size: NA
J: TRBJ1-2
CDR3: CAIKTNSDSSYGYTF
DNA: TGTGCCATCAAGACTAATTCGGACAGTAGTTATGGCTACACCTTC

D: NA
V: TRBV5-4
size: NA
J: TRBJ1-4
CDR3: CASSFSGAATNEKLFF
DNA: TGTGCCAGCAGCTTTTCAGGGGCGGCAACTAATGAAAAACTGTTTTTT

D: NA
V: TRBV29-1
size: NA
J: TRBJ2-1
CDR3: CSVEDSGVSYNEQFF
DNA: TGCAGCGTTGAAGACTCGGGGGTGAGCTACAATGAGCAGTTCTTC

D: TRBD1
V: TRBV5-4
size: NA
J: TRBJ2-3
CDR3: CASSVDRGTDTQYF
DNA: TGTGCCAGCAGCGTAGACAGGGGCACAGATACGCAGTATTTT

D: NA
V: TRBV3-1/TRBV3-2
size: once
J: TRBJ1-4
CDR3: CASSQRTAGEKLFF
DNA: TGTGCCAGCAGCCAGAGGACAGCTGGCGAAAAACTGTTTTTT

D: NA
V: TRBV7-9
size: NA
J: TRBJ2-5
CDR3: CASSFAASSETQYF
DNA: TGTGCCAGCAGCTTCGCGGCATCATCGGAGACCCAGTACTTC

D: TRBD1
V: TRBV2
size: NA
J: TRBJ1-2
CDR3: CAGKQGATGYTF
DNA: TGTGCCGGGAAACAGGGGGCGACCGGCTACACCTTC

D: TRBD1
V: TRBV6-2/TRBV6-3
size: once
J: TRBJ2-2
CDR3: CASSYLEPGQGAYITAGELFF
DNA: TGTGCCAGCAGTTACTTGGAGCCGGGACAGGGGGCTTACATCACGGCCGGGGAGCTGTTTTTT

D: NA
V: TRBV27
size: NA
J: TRBJ2-7
CDR3: CASREGQGRYEQYF
DNA: TGTGCCAGCAGGGAGGGGCAGGGAAGATACGAGCAGTACTTC

D: TRBD1
V: TRBV18
size: NA
J: TRBJ2-3
CDR3: CASSSQGADTDTQYF
DNA: TGTGCCAGCTCATCACAGGGGGCAGACACAGATACGCAGTATTTT

D: NA
V: TRBV7-2
size: few
J: TRBJ2-1
CDR3: CASTLLGTEQFF
DNA: TGTGCCAGCACCCTGTTGGGGACAGAGCAGTTCTTC